The T cell receptor (beta chain) described here comes from a study of blood T cell repertoires in COVID-19. For the study at large: Acute-phase and convalescent COVID-19 samples originated in the United States, Italy and Spain.

Repertoires were generated with immunoSEQ multiplex PCR, while TCRdb's copy carries only in-frame clones and drops some. The profile shows about 220,000 clones, roughly four fifths of them singletons. V lost 2 bases and J lost 5; bases outside the gene matches: 6. CDR3 length equals 16 residues. CDR1 and CDR2 from the germline V gene are LGHDT and YNNKEL (reference sequence). Sequenced material: peripheral blood. This TCR was recovered from a woman between 70 and 85 years old with acute or convalescent COVID-19. The chain employs TRBV3-1 (or the pseudogene TRBV3-2) and TRBJ1-4, with 9 bases that match TRBD1. The CDR3 loop reads CASSQQQGAANEKLFF. CDR3 in DNA: TGTGCCAGCAGCCAACAACAGGGGGCAGCCAATGAAAAACTGTTTTTT.